The clone carrying this T cell receptor beta chain was picked up a small number of times. Its antigen is undetermined. These data originate in a study of blood T cells in healthy people across ages. For the second PCR, which ran for about 6 to 12 cycles, a sample-barcoded 5' primer and a J-beta primer mix were used. TCRdb re-called the 5' RACE reads through MiXCR, storing one row per CDR3 protein. The table has about 1.4 million distinct CDR3 sequences, roughly 60% seen once; the top ten hold 5% to 7%. Study findings and constraints: Strongly correlated with naive T cell percentage was TCR beta diversity. There were more naive CD4+ cells and higher diversity in long-lived donors than in aged donors. Roughly linear declines in TCR beta diversity per million T cells occurred with age.

The germline CDR1 and CDR2 sequences are DFQATT and SNEGSKA (reference sequence). V gave up 0 bases and J gave up 13 bases; unmatched junction bases: 14. The CDR3 totals 15 residues. This rearrangement joins TRBV20-1 to TRBJ2-4, with 8 nucleotides matching TRBD2. The sample taken for sequencing was blood. This clonotype originated in a young man in good health. The CDR3 DNA reads as TGCAGTGCTAGAGATCCCCCGAATTCCGGGAGGGGGCAGTACTTC. Translated, it gives CSARDPPNSGRGQYF.